The 19 T cell receptor beta chains reported below all come from one sample, sequenced in a study of shared clonotypes between healthy human individuals. Profiled with immunoSEQ multiplex PCR; TCRdb holds only in-frame clones, not every one. Of some 1 million clones in the sample, around 74% were seen once. Sequencing was performed on memory CD4+ T cells sorted from blood. Subset of the sample: CD45RA-negative fraction. Source of these receptors: a man aged 18 to 29 in good health.

This clone was seen many times. J is TRBJ1-4 and V is TRBV5-1; possibly TRBD1 for D (5 bases). Germline CDR1 is SGHRS and CDR2 is YFSETQ. CDR3 length: 15 amino acids. Trimming shortened V by 4 bases and J by 7 bases, and 17 bases separated the two germline ends. CDR3 sequence reads: CASSGGGRGTEKLFF. The CDR3, as DNA: TGCGCCAGCAGCGGAGGAGGGAGGGGTACTGAAAAACTGTTTTTT.

To note about this clone: Within the sample, other DNA sequences also encode this same CDR3. The chain carries TRBV6-4 and TRBJ1-2; 8 bases are shared with TRBD1. The CDR3 sequence is 15 residues long. The germline CDR1 and CDR2 sequences are MRHNA and SNTAGT. V shed 0 bases and J 2 bases; nucleotides not matched to a gene: 2. CDR3 residues: CASSDSRTGNYGYTF. CDR3 nucleotides: TGTGCCAGCAGTGACTCTCGGACAGGGAACTATGGCTACACCTTC.

This clone was observed a few times. The V gene is TRBV30, the J gene TRBJ1-1; tentatively, D is TRBD1 (5 bases). Germline CDR1 and CDR2: GTSNPN and SVGIG (reference sequence). CDR3 length: 17 amino acids. V lost 0 bases and J lost 3, with 20 bases in between. CDR3 protein: CAWSVRKGVNVDTEAFF. As DNA, the CDR3 is TGTGCCTGGAGTGTACGTAAAGGGGTAAATGTAGACACTGAAGCTTTCTTT.

The chain links TRBV5-1 to TRBJ1-6, with 9 bases identical to TRBD1. Germline CDR1 reads SGHRS; CDR2 reads YFSETQ. The CDR3 runs 16 residues. With 1 base clipped from V and 6 bases from J, the junction kept 5 bases outside the gene matches. CDR3: CASSLNQGQGNSPLHF. The CDR3 nucleotides are TGCGCCAGCAGCTTGAACCAGGGACAGGGTAATTCACCCCTCCACTTT.

This clone has a handful of counts. This chain uses TRBV4-1 with TRBJ2-1; 12 bases align to TRBD2. The CDR3 is made up of 15 amino acids. The J segment lost 7 bases and the V segment lost 4 bases, leaving 5 bases of the junction unmatched. CDR1 and CDR2 from the germline V gene are MGHRA and YSYEKL. CDR3 protein: CASSRRLAGANEQFF. CDR3 coding DNA: TGCGCCAGCAGCCGCCGACTAGCGGGAGCAAATGAGCAGTTCTTC.

The chain carries TRBV6-6 and TRBJ2-4, with D perhaps matching TRBD1 (6 bases). Looked up from germline, CDR1 is MNHNY and CDR2 is SVGAGI (reference sequence). With 8 bases removed from V and 1 base from J, the gap between germline ends came to 12 bases. This CDR3 has 14 residues. As DNA, the CDR3 is TGTGCCAGCCGCAGGGGAGTCGCCAAAAACATTCAGTACTTC. It translates to CASRRGVAKNIQYF.

The chain employs TRBV5-4 and TRBJ1-6, with a weak D call TRBD1 (5 bases). This CDR3 comprises 16 residues. CDR1 SGHNT and CDR2 YYREEE come from the germline V gene (reference sequence). V dropped 2 bases and J dropped 0 bases, with 9 bases sitting between them. CDR3 sequence (DNA): TGTGCCAGCAGCTTTGACAGTAGCTCCTATAATTCACCCCTCCACTTT. Amino acid sequence: CASSFDSSSYNSPLHF.

V is TRBV28 and J is TRBJ1-2; D possibly corresponds to TRBD1 (6 bases). Per the germline V gene, CDR1 is MDHEN and CDR2 is SYDVKM. The germline V and J ends were trimmed by 6 bases and 4 bases, with 15 bases remaining between them. The CDR3 loop spans 14 amino acids. CDR3 protein: CASRPQGNGYGYTF. The CDR3, as DNA: TGTGCCAGCAGACCCCAGGGGAATGGCTATGGCTACACCTTC.

The chain recombines TRBV2 with TRBJ2-5, with 7 bases that match TRBD1. V lost 5 bases, J lost 1 base, and 13 bases stayed unmatched. This CDR3 region has 17 residues. Germline loops: CDR1 SNHLY, CDR2 FYNNEI. The CDR3 is CASSPRGGRRPQETQYF. Here the CDR3 DNA reads TGTGCCAGCAGTCCAAGAGGGGGCCGGCGTCCCCAAGAGACCCAGTACTTC.

The V gene is TRBV6-1, the J gene TRBJ1-1; 8 positions agree with TRBD1. Unmatched junction bases numbered 8, after V lost 4 bases and J lost 4 bases. The CDR3 is 15 amino acids. Per germline, CDR1 MNHNS and CDR2 SASEGT. The CDR3 nucleotides are TGTGCCAGCAGTGCCCCCGACAGGGGAGTCACTGAAGCTTTCTTT. As protein: CASSAPDRGVTEAFF.

This chain links TRBV9 with TRBJ1-3, with a possible D match to TRBD1 (5 bases). This CDR3 has 15 residues. Between the trimmed V and J ends, which lost 4 bases and 0 bases, there was a span of 11 bases. The germline V gene has CDR1 SGDLS and CDR2 YYNGEE. The CDR3: CASSIGTGSGNTIYF. The CDR3 coding sequence is TGTGCCAGCAGCATCGGGACGGGCTCTGGAAACACCATATATTTT.

This clone was detected ten times or more. J is TRBJ1-1 and V is TRBV6-6, with unresolved D. CDR1 and CDR2 from the germline V gene are MNHNY and SVGAGI (reference sequence). Trimming took off 2 bases at V and 1 base at J, with 14 bases between the two ends. The CDR3 is 16 residues long. The CDR3 spells CASSYKGRIRNTEAFF. In DNA, the CDR3 is TGTGCCAGCAGTTACAAAGGGAGGATTAGGAACACTGAAGCTTTCTTT.

CDR3 nucleotide sequence: TGCGCCAGCAACAAGCTACCTAACCAAGAGACCCAGTACTTC. Its translation is CASNKLPNQETQYF. The chain carries TRBV5-1 and TRBJ2-5; D unresolved. Deletions cut 6 bases from V and 0 bases from J, with 12 bases between. This CDR3 is built from 14 residues. Germline CDR1 and CDR2: SGHRS and YFSETQ. Full variable domain (outside the CDR3, taken from reference TRBV5-1 and TRBJ2-5): KAGVTQTPRYLIKTRGQQVTLSCSPISGHRSVSWYQQTPGQGLQFLFEYFSETQRNKGNFPGRFSGRQFSNSRSEMNVSTLELGDSALYLCASNKLPNQETQYFGPGTRLLVL.

The chain joins TRBV2 to TRBJ1-2, with a weak D call TRBD1 (5 bases). Looked up from germline, CDR1 is SNHLY and CDR2 is FYNNEI. This CDR3 comprises 14 residues. V gave up 6 bases and J gave up 7 bases, with 18 bases separating them. The CDR3, as DNA: TGTGCCAGCAGATCCGGGACGGCGGCCGGTGGCTACACCTTC. Translation gives CASRSGTAAGGYTF.

The rearrangement joins TRBV14 to TRBJ1-1, with a weak D call TRBD1 (5 bases). Germline CDR1 reads SGHDN; CDR2 reads FVKESK. The V and J ends lost 4 bases and 6 bases respectively, with 12 bases between them. The CDR3 has 13 amino acids. In DNA form, the CDR3 reads TGTGCCAGCAGCCCTCACCAGGGCGCTGAAGCTTTCTTT. It codes for CASSPHQGAEAFF.

The chain carries TRBV27 and TRBJ2-6; tentatively, D is TRBD2 (5 bases). Between the trimmed V and J ends, which lost 3 bases and 0 bases, there was a span of 9 bases. Germline CDR1 reads MNHEY; CDR2 reads SMNVEV (reference sequence). This CDR3 spans 16 amino acids. For the CDR3, the DNA is TGTGCCAGCAGTTTGGACTCCAACTCTGGGGCCAACGTCCTGACTTTC. Translated, it gives CASSLDSNSGANVLTF. The variable domain in full, with the rest retrieved from reference TRBV27 and TRBJ2-6, is EAQVTQNPRYLITVTGKKLTVTCSQNMNHEYMSWYRQDPGLGLRQIYYSMNVEVTDKGDVPEGYKVSRKEKRNFPLILESPSPNQTSLYFCASSLDSNSGANVLTFGAGSRLTVL.

The V gene is TRBV21-1, the J gene TRBJ2-5; the table's D gene call, TRBD1, was not cross checked with the DNA. TRBV21-1 is tagged as a pseudogene. This CDR3 region has 17 residues. In DNA form, the CDR3 reads TGTGCCAGCAGCACGGGCCCCTCGGACACCCCTGAAGAGACCCAGTACTTC. The encoded protein is CASSTGPSDTPEETQYF.

This sequence joins TRBV7-2 and TRBJ2-6, with D uncertain. Germline V gives CDR1 SGHTA, CDR2 FQGNSA. The V and J ends lost 5 bases and 0 bases respectively, with 8 bases between them. The CDR3 totals 15 residues. The DNA of the CDR3 is TGTGCCAGCAGCACGGTTGGCTCTGGGGCCAACGTCCTGACTTTC. Amino acid sequence: CASSTVGSGANVLTF.

The V call is TRBV5-3, the J call TRBJ2-3; TRBD2 matches at 10 bases. TRBV5-3 is assigned to the ORF class and has an uncertain function. The CDR3 covers 18 residues. V shed 2 bases and J 0 bases; nucleotides not matched to a gene: 9. The CDR3 here is CARSFVAGGPISTDTQYF. The CDR3 nucleotides read TGTGCCAGAAGCTTCGTAGCGGGAGGACCTATTAGCACAGATACGCAGTATTTT.